One sample yielded the 26 T cell receptor beta chains listed below, sequenced in a study of lymphopenia after photon versus proton radiotherapy. Clones were sequenced by immunoSEQ multiplex PCR, and TCRdb holds only the in-frame ones, with some missing. The sample holds about 29,000 clones; 87% are singletons and the top ten take around 46%. This sample comprised peripheral blood, obtained from a patient treated with proton-based radiotherapy. The receptors originated from a woman aged 55-69 years with cholangiocarcinoma. Some clones in this sample may be carry-over from other donors' samples.

This sequence joins TRBV29-1 and TRBJ1-4, with TRBD1 matching over 8 bases. Unmatched junction bases numbered 9, after V lost 7 bases and J lost 8 bases. Germline V gives CDR1 SQVTM, CDR2 ANQGSEA. The CDR3 runs 13 residues. The CDR3 loop reads CSGMDRVWEKLFF. The DNA of the CDR3 is TGCAGCGGGATGGACAGGGTGTGGGAAAAACTGTTTTTT.

The chain combines TRBV5-4 with TRBJ2-3; possible D gene TRBD2, 5 bases. Trimming cost V 3 bases and J 5 bases, with 22 bases left between them. Germline V gene data show CDR1 as SGHNT and CDR2 as YYREEE (reference sequence). This CDR3 contains 17 residues. CDR3 nucleotide sequence: TGTGCCAGCAGCTCAAGAGGGCTAGGCCCCTCCGTAGATACGCAGTATTTT. It encodes CASSSRGLGPSVDTQYF.

The V call is TRBV7-8, the J call TRBJ2-7; D tentatively fits TRBD1 or TRBD2 (5 bases each). Germline loops: CDR1 SGHVS, CDR2 FQNEAQ. The CDR3 has 13 amino acids. The V end lost 2 bases, the J end lost 7 bases, and 12 bases lay between the germline ends. CDR3 nucleotide sequence: TGTGCCAGCAGCTTAAGGGACCGGCGGGAGCAGTACTTC. It is translated as CASSLRDRREQYF.

The genes are TRBV7-9 and TRBJ1-4, with 8 bases aligning to TRBD1. The CDR3 sequence is 16 residues long. Germline-derived CDR1 and CDR2 are SEHNR and FQNEAQ (reference sequence). The V and J ends lost 3 bases and 5 bases, in that order; junction bases with no gene match: 8. The CDR3 here is CASSFTSGGGNEKLFF. DNA for the CDR3: TGTGCCAGCAGCTTCACCTCAGGGGGCGGGAATGAAAAACTGTTTTTT. Complete variable domain (other parts from reference TRBV7-9 and TRBJ1-4): DTGVSQNPRHKITKRGQNVTFRCDPISEHNRLYWYRQTLGQGPEFLTYFQNEAQLEKSRLLSDRFSAERPKGSFSTLEIQRTEQGDSAMYLCASSFTSGGGNEKLFFGSGTQLSVL.

Concerning this clone itself: Different DNA sequences within this sample yield the same CDR3. The gene calls are TRBV6-5 and TRBJ1-5; a possible D gene is TRBD1 (5 bases). The CDR3 has 15 residues. CDR1 is MNHEY and CDR2 is SVGAGI in the germline V gene. The V end was cut by 4 bases, the J end by 2 bases, with 12 bases between. CDR3 sequence (DNA): TGTGCCAGCAGTTTTTCGGGGCTGGGCAATCAGCCCCAGCATTTT. Its protein is CASSFSGLGNQPQHF.

About this clone itself: The germline gene is not matched at one end of the junction; a read error may be the cause. CDR3 in DNA: TGCGCCAGCAGCCAGGTGGGAACTAGGAACGAGCAGTACTTC. The encoded protein is CASSQVGTRNEQYF. The chain joins TRBV9 to TRBJ2-7; possible D gene TRBD2, 5 bases. The V gene's germline CDR1 is SGDLS and CDR2 YYNGEE. This CDR3 spans 14 amino acids.

This sequence joins TRBV5-1 and TRBJ2-5; TRBD1 agrees at 12 bases. The J segment lost 5 bases and the V segment lost 3 bases, leaving 8 bases of the junction unmatched. The CDR3 has 16 residues. Germline V gene lookup returns CDR1 SGHRS and CDR2 YFSETQ. The CDR3 DNA sequence: TGCGCCAGCAGCTCGGAAGGGACAGGGGGCGGCGAGACCCAGTACTTC. Translated: CASSSEGTGGGETQYF.

This chain uses TRBV6-5 with TRBJ2-4; possible D gene TRBD2, 6 bases. Germline V gene sequence: CDR1 MNHEY, CDR2 SVGAGI. The CDR3 extends over 14 amino acids. V was trimmed by 6 bases and J by 5 bases, leaving 14 bases between them. CDR3 sequence: CASSFGGAQNIQYF. Here the CDR3 DNA reads TGTGCCAGCAGCTTTGGAGGGGCCCAAAACATTCAGTACTTC.

This rearrangement joins TRBV7-2 to TRBJ2-3, with 14 nucleotides matching TRBD2. Germline V lookup: CDR1 SGHTA, CDR2 FQGNSA. With 5 bases clipped from V and 5 bases from J, the junction kept 9 bases outside the gene matches. CDR3 length equals 17 residues. The CDR3 sequence is CASSLEGLAGVVDTQYF. CDR3 bases: TGTGCCAGCAGCCTAGAGGGACTAGCGGGAGTTGTAGATACGCAGTATTTT.

This clone was seen a handful of times. This chain joins TRBV7-3 and TRBJ2-5; 12 bases agree with TRBD2. Germline assignment: CDR1 SGHTA and CDR2 FQGTGA. CDR3 size: 18 residues. V was pared by 5 bases and J by 1 base, with 11 bases of the junction left unmatched. CDR3 DNA sequence: TGTGCCAGCAGCCCGGCGCAGTTACTAGCGGGGGGCCAAGAGACCCAGTACTTC. Amino acid sequence: CASSPAQLLAGGQETQYF.

Only a few counts were recorded for this clone. V gene TRBV2 combines with J gene TRBJ1-1; D possibly corresponds to TRBD1 (5 bases). Looked up from germline, CDR1 is SNHLY and CDR2 is FYNNEI. The ends were cut back, 6 bases at V and 0 bases at J, with 11 bases in the middle. The CDR3 consists of 14 residues. The DNA for the CDR3 is TGTGCCAGCAGCCAACAGGCCATGAACACTGAAGCTTTCTTT. This translates into CASSQQAMNTEAFF.

V gene TRBV27 combines with J gene TRBJ2-7; tentatively, D is TRBD1 (6 bases). Germline assignment: CDR1 MNHEY and CDR2 SMNVEV (reference sequence). V was cut by 3 bases and J by 0 bases, with 12 bases left in between. CDR3 length: 15 amino acids. The DNA of the CDR3 is TGTGCCAGCAGTTTTGGACAGTCTCGCTCCTACGAGCAGTACTTC. This codes for CASSFGQSRSYEQYF.

The chain recombines TRBV7-8 with TRBJ2-7; D gene unclear. With 5 bases removed from V and 0 bases from J, the gap between germline ends came to 14 bases. The CDR3 is 15 residues long. Germline assignment: CDR1 SGHVS and CDR2 FQNEAQ. The DNA for the CDR3 is TGTGCCAGCAGCCCCATCGGAGCGAGCTCCTACGAGCAGTACTTC. It encodes CASSPIGASSYEQYF.

The rearrangement uses TRBV11-2 and TRBJ2-1; 9 bases agree with TRBD1. This CDR3 spans 15 amino acids. Germline V CDR1 and CDR2: SGHAT, FQNNGV. V lost 5 bases to trimming and J lost 5 bases; unmatched junction nucleotides: 7. CDR3: CASSRGQGVDNEQFF. In nucleotides, the CDR3 is TGTGCCAGCAGCCGGGGACAGGGCGTCGACAATGAGCAGTTCTTC.

The V and J genes are TRBV11-2 and TRBJ2-7, with unresolved D. Germline V gene lookup returns CDR1 SGHAT and CDR2 FQNNGV. Trimming shortened V by 4 bases and J by 2 bases, and 18 bases separated the two germline ends. The CDR3 has 16 amino acids. DNA of the CDR3: TGTGCCAGCAGCTGGGGTTGGGGTCCGGCCCCCTACGAGCAGTACTTC. Its translation is CASSWGWGPAPYEQYF.

The V and J genes are TRBV25-1 and TRBJ1-1; TRBD1 might be the D (6 bases). In germline, CDR1 is MGHDK, CDR2 SYGVNS. This CDR3 region has 14 residues. V gave up 1 base and J gave up 0 bases, with 6 bases separating them. Written as DNA, the CDR3 is TGTGCCAGCAGTGAATGGGACATGAACACTGAAGCTTTCTTT. As protein: CASSEWDMNTEAFF. The full variable domain, with the rest looked up from reference TRBV25-1 and TRBJ1-1, is EADIYQTPRYLVIGTGKKITLECSQTMGHDKMYWYQQDPGMELHLIHYSYGVNSTEKGDLSSESTVSRIRTEHFPLTLESARPSHTSQYLCASSEWDMNTEAFFGQGTRLTVV.

The rearrangement links TRBV21-1 to TRBJ2-7; the table assigns TRBD1, which was not confirmed against the DNA. TRBV21-1 is tagged as a pseudogene. CDR3 length: 16 residues. The DNA of the CDR3 is TGTGCCAGCAGCAAGGTTAATCAGGGGACCACCTACGAGCAGTACTTC. Translated, it gives CASSKVNQGTTYEQYF.

This sequence joins TRBV25-1 and TRBJ2-3; D gene unclear. Germline V lookup: CDR1 MGHDK, CDR2 SYGVNS. The CDR3 length is 13 residues. V was clipped by 2 bases and J by 1 base, with 4 bases between them. The CDR3 sequence: CASSEGGTDTQYF. In nucleotides, the CDR3 is TGTGCCAGCAGTGAAGGAGGCACAGATACGCAGTATTTT.

The genes are TRBV10-3 and TRBJ2-4; the match to TRBD1 covers 8 bases. Germline CDR1 and CDR2: ENHRY and SYGVKD. V trimming: 6 bases; J trimming: 8 bases; junction bases outside the gene matches: 12. The CDR3 runs to 15 residues. CDR3 coding DNA: TGTGCCATCAGCAAGACAGGGGCCCCAGGGGACATTCAGTACTTC. Residues: CAISKTGAPGDIQYF.

The chain links TRBV4-3 to TRBJ2-1; 10 bases align to TRBD1. The CDR3 covers 16 residues. Germline V gene data show CDR1 as LGHNA and CDR2 as YSLEER. With V trimmed by 0 bases and J by 6 bases, 5 bases remained unmatched. CDR3 residues: CASSQDVDRGVNEQFF. As DNA, the CDR3 is TGCGCCAGCAGCCAAGATGTGGACAGGGGGGTCAATGAGCAGTTCTTC.

V is TRBV6-1 and J is TRBJ2-3, with 14 bases that match TRBD2. The V gene end was trimmed by 7 bases and the J gene end by 6 bases; junction bases not matched to a gene: 6. CDR1 and CDR2 from the germline V gene are MNHNS and SASEGT. The CDR3 is made up of 15 amino acids. The CDR3 reads CASTGLAGGSDTQYF. DNA of the CDR3: TGTGCCAGCACCGGACTAGCGGGGGGTTCGGATACGCAGTATTTT.

The V call is TRBV11-2, the J call TRBJ2-1; 7 bases line up with TRBD1. The V segment lost 3 bases and the J segment 1 base; nucleotides outside the gene matches: 6. The CDR3 runs 16 residues. Germline V gene data show CDR1 as SGHAT and CDR2 as FQNNGV. The CDR3, as DNA: TGTGCCAGCAGCTTTCGACAGGGAACATCCTACAATGAGCAGTTCTTC. Encoded protein: CASSFRQGTSYNEQFF.

The J gene is TRBJ2-3, the V gene TRBV15, with 7 bases identical to TRBD1. Germline V gives CDR1 LNHNV, CDR2 YYDKDF (reference sequence). This CDR3 comprises 15 residues. J lost 2 bases, V lost 5 bases, and 7 bases had no gene match. CDR3: CATSLRQGNTDTQYF. In DNA form, the CDR3 reads TGTGCCACCAGCTTGAGACAGGGTAACACAGATACGCAGTATTTT.

The rearrangement links TRBV30 to TRBJ2-3; D is possibly TRBD1 or TRBD2 (6 bases each). CDR1 and CDR2 (germline): GTSNPN, SVGIG (reference sequence). V was trimmed by 3 bases and J by 3 bases, leaving 13 bases between them. The CDR3 is 14 residues long. CDR3 DNA sequence: TGTGCCTGGAGAAGGGGGGTATCTACAGATACGCAGTATTTT. Translated, it gives CAWRRGVSTDTQYF.

The chain combines TRBV6-5 with TRBJ1-2; D remains ambiguous. Per germline, CDR1 MNHEY and CDR2 SVGAGI. This CDR3 region has 15 residues. Trimming cost V 5 bases and J 2 bases, with 15 bases left between them. The CDR3 DNA is TGTGCCAGCAGTCCTACCGGGTACGGAAACTATGGCTACACCTTC. Amino acid sequence: CASSPTGYGNYGYTF.

V is TRBV11-3 and J is TRBJ2-2, with D hard to call. Between the trimmed V and J ends, which lost 1 base and 4 bases, there was a span of 4 bases. The CDR3 is 13 residues long. CDR1 SGHNT and CDR2 YENEEA come from the germline V gene. CDR3 DNA: TGTGCCAGCAGCTTAGCGAGCACCGGGGAGCTGTTTTTT. Amino acids: CASSLASTGELFF.